The rows below give T cell receptor beta chains drawn from one sample of a study of shared clonotypes between healthy human individuals. Assay used: immunoSEQ multiplex PCR; TCRdb lists only in-frame clones, some missing. The sample holds over 2 million clones, 90% to 95% seen once. Material for sequencing was naive CD4+ T cells sorted from blood. These receptors came from a man aged 18-30 years in good health. The CDR3 runs from the conserved cysteine through the conserved F or W. Each record gives: clone size, D gene, J gene, V gene, CDR3 protein, CDR3 DNA. D genes are given only for firm matches. Size is omitted from some rows. Given values are once, few, many or a class for expanded clones.

-,TRBD1,TRBJ1-2,TRBV10-3,CAISESDRDNYGYTF,TGTGCCATCAGTGAGTCCGACAGGGACAACTATGGCTACACCTTC
-,TRBD2,TRBJ2-2,TRBV2,CASSEGASGRATGTGELFF,TGTGCCAGCAGTGAAGGGGCTAGCGGGAGGGCCACGGGCACCGGGGAGCTGTTTTTT
-,-,TRBJ2-1,TRBV5-4,CASSLDRGSYNEQFF,TGTGCCAGCAGCCTGGATCGGGGCTCCTACAATGAGCAGTTCTTC
-,TRBD2,TRBJ2-7,TRBV2,CASSWGGDSYEQYF,TGTGCCAGCAGCTGGGGAGGGGACTCCTACGAGCAGTACTTC
-,TRBD1,TRBJ2-6,TRBV5-4,CASRDTGDYSGANVLTF,TGTGCCAGCAGGGACACAGGGGATTACTCTGGGGCCAACGTCCTGACTTTC
-,-,TRBJ1-6,TRBV6-4,CASSDRASGSPLHF,TGTGCCAGCAGTGACAGGGCATCAGGCTCACCCCTCCACTTT
-,-,TRBJ1-5,TRBV10-3,CAISESSQPQHF,TGTGCCATCAGTGAGTCGAGTCAGCCCCAGCATTTT
-,TRBD2,TRBJ2-7,TRBV5-1,CASSGGDLQEQYF,TGCGCCAGCAGCGGGGGGGACCTCCAGGAGCAGTACTTC
-,-,TRBJ1-5,TRBV18,CASSPMGGNQPQHF,TGTGCCAGCTCACCGATGGGGGGCAATCAGCCCCAGCATTTT
-,-,TRBJ1-1,TRBV5-1,CASTLLGGTEAFF,TGCGCCAGCACCCTTCTTGGAGGGACTGAAGCTTTCTTT
-,-,TRBJ1-1,TRBV18,CASSPSFPEAFF,TGTGCCAGCTCACCATCCTTTCCTGAAGCTTTCTTT
-,-,TRBJ1-5,TRBV6-6,CASSYSGPNQPQHF,TGTGCCAGCAGTTACTCAGGTCCCAATCAGCCCCAGCATTTT
-,TRBD1,TRBJ2-7,TRBV27,CASSLQQGPWEQYF,TGTGCCAGCAGTTTGCAACAGGGGCCGTGGGAGCAGTACTTC
once,TRBD1,TRBJ2-1,TRBV4-3,CASSQSLEQGAYNEQFF,TGCGCCAGCAGCCAATCACTGGAACAGGGGGCTTACAATGAGCAGTTCTTC
-,-,TRBJ1-2,TRBV18,CASSPRQGYGYTF,TGTGCCAGCTCACCCCGCCAGGGGTATGGCTACACCTTC
-,-,TRBJ1-5,TRBV6-1,CASSAEPIGLGQPQHF,TGTGCCAGCAGTGCAGAGCCAATCGGCCTGGGTCAGCCCCAGCATTTT